This T cell receptor beta chain is drawn from a study of blood T cells in healthy people across ages. V trimming: 4 bases; J trimming: 4 bases; junction bases outside the gene matches: 6. From germline, CDR1 is DFQATT and CDR2 SNEGSKA (reference sequence). This CDR3 region has 14 residues. With a J-beta primer mix and a sample-barcoded 5' primer, a second PCR ran about 6 to 11 cycles. One entry per CDR3 protein, called by TCRdb with MiXCR from the 5' RACE reads. The table has roughly 1.5 million distinct CDR3 sequences, approximately 39% seen once; the top ten hold over 3.5%. The specimen sequenced was blood. V is TRBV20-1 and J is TRBJ2-7; 11 bases are shared with TRBD2. This TCR was sampled from a young woman in good health. The CDR3 loop reads CSATETSGTYEQYF. The CDR3 DNA sequence: TGCAGTGCTACCGAGACTAGCGGGACATACGAGCAGTACTTC.